This paragraph reports one T cell receptor (beta chain). The sample belongs to a study of beta chain features in type 1 diabetes. Study background: Healthy donors and patients showed comparable age, gender and cell yields.

The CDR3 is made up of 19 amino acids. The trim removed 5 bases at V and 2 bases at J, leaving 14 bases unmatched. Germline V gene data show CDR1 as SEHNR and CDR2 as FQNEAQ (reference sequence). Since all of the isolated RNA was reverse transcribed, expressed TCRB transcripts were what got sequenced. TCRdb keeps only in-frame clones here, not all; method: immunoSEQ multiplex PCR. This table has about 19,000 clones, around 46% appearing once. The J gene is TRBJ1-4, the V gene TRBV7-9; 10 bases fit TRBD1. Specimen: stem cell memory CD4+ T cells from blood. The sequence was collected from a man younger than 30 in good health. As DNA, the CDR3 is TGTGCCAGCAGCGCCACCTTCCGGGACAGGGGAAGGACTAATGAAAAACTGTTTTTT. Its translation is CASSATFRDRGRTNEKLFF.